This T cell receptor beta chain was recorded in a study of shared clonotypes between healthy human individuals. Across the whole study: CD4 naive cells filled three plates per donor, CD4 memory three, CD8 naive two and CD8 memory one. Study-wide results and caveats: Represented diversity (both genetic and exposure-history) was limited by the small number of donors.

Note on this clone: Its specificity is not known.

It was into CD45RA+ naive and CD45RA-negative memory subsets that the CD4+ cells were split. TCRdb's table, derived via immunoSEQ multiplex PCR, lists solely in-frame clones and lacks some. The table lists millions of clones, around nine tenths of them singletons. Deletions cut 7 bases from V and 0 bases from J, with 9 bases between. Germline V gene sequence: CDR1 LNHDA, CDR2 SQIVND (reference sequence). CDR3 length equals 14 residues. The clonotype originates from a young man in good health. The sequenced sample consisted of naive CD4+ T cells sorted from blood. Described subset: CD45RA+ positively selected. The chain combines TRBV19 with TRBJ1-4; D is uncertain. CDR3: CASTQTSTNEKLFF. Here the CDR3 DNA reads TGTGCCAGTACCCAGACATCAACTAATGAAAAACTGTTTTTT.